This T cell receptor (beta chain) derives from a study of human T cells and chemical hapten exposure (dated by TCRdb to about 2021). Background on the whole study: For sensitization, 2% DPC in acetone was applied to a roughly 2 cm by roughly 2 cm area of upper inner arm skin. Libraries were pooled for sequencing, and variation in per-sample TCR yields was attributed mainly to small differences in library volumes within the pool. Patch testing on the upper back used Finn chambers containing 0.01% DPC, with scoring done after 6 days according to International Contact Dermatitis Research Group standards. Throughout the study period of 20 to 30 weeks, patients also received therapeutic DPC doses to the scalp every week. Roughly 30 alopecia patients provided blood for TCR sequencing at one to four time points (pre-sensitization, 2, 6 and 24 weeks). Blood samples were taken from patients before sensitization (week 0) and at 2, 6 and about 24 weeks after DPC sensitization. Most of the patients in the cohort were female, and the cohort covered alopecia areata with under or over 50% scalp involvement, alopecia totalis and alopecia universalis. The study tracked peripheral blood TCR repertoire changes in vivo during primary and secondary sensitization to the hapten diphenylcyclopropenone (DPC) in alopecia patients. Summary of the overall study and its limitations: Patch test score correlated positively with the number of PT1 expanded TCRs, reaching significance at thresholds 8, 16 and 32 but not at 4. Expanded TCRs formed significantly more large CDR3 similarity clusters than pre-sensitization or healthy control sets, consistent with antigen-driven responses. Repeated subsampling changed both the strength of the expansion versus patch-test correlation and the threshold at which the correlation became significant. The number of TCRs above 1 in 1000 frequency did not change with DPC sensitization; there was no evidence of global repertoire structure alterations. Because every patient had alopecia, a presumed autoimmune disease, the patients' immune response might differ from that of healthy individuals.

Taken with the paper, the label for time point translates to: patch test 1, 2 weeks after DPC sensitization. What the treatment or condition label conveys for this sample: therapeutic diphenylcyclopropenone sensitization with weekly scalp DPC. At every patch-test visit, the blood draw took place before the patch test was put on. Patients were considered eligible if aged 18 to 70, diagnosed with alopecia and deemed suitable for DPC therapy, and patients were excluded if pregnant. Total RNA was isolated from unfractionated whole blood collected in Tempus Blood RNA tubes. Library creation used RACE. The run used a NextSeq 500. Library preparation attached unique molecular identifiers to individual cDNA molecules for quantitative, reproducible TCR counting. Both TCR alpha and TCR beta chains were sequenced from each blood RNA sample. The study's processing was this. A median of around 100,000 TCRs per sample was observed, with a range of 23,224 to 690,600. V, J and CDR3 annotation of the TCR reads was carried out using the Decombinator software suite. For the PS versus PT1 abundance plots, all samples were subsampled to the same number of TCRs (28,000). Expanded TCRs were defined as absent before sensitization and observed at least eight times at the 2-week time point. Using fastp at Q25 and MiXCR, TCRdb reprocessed the public reads and kept productive beta chains. Each record represents a unique CDR3 protein, reported with the most common genes and DNA among its rows. These V and J calls derive from TCRdb rather than the authors' analysis. This sample holds about 110,000 distinct CDR3 sequences; 8% to 13% were observed only once. The top ten clones comprise roughly 3.5% of the sample.

This clonotype was seen many times. The specificity of this receptor is unknown. No base-level quality is on record; no much larger clone is a single base apart. Including the terminal cysteine and phenylalanine, the CDR3 comprises 15 residues. The read is trimmed to its CDR3 DNA, 45 bases read in frame from base 1. The germline V gene (reference sequence) gives CDR1 as GTSNPN and CDR2 as SVGIG. The junction shows trimming of 5 bases on V and 1 base on J, and the gene matches do not reach 9 bases of it. This TCR derives from a woman between 40 and 55 years old with alopecia areata. Some clones in this sample may be carry-over from other donors' samples. Material: whole blood, obtained in connection with sensitization to the hapten diphenylcyclopropenone (DPC). Here the chain combines TRBV30 and TRBJ2-3; 7 bases in the junction line up with TRBD2. The nucleotide sequence is given as TGTGCCTGGGGACCGACTAGCCTTGGCACAGATACGCAGTATTTT. Its translation is CAWGPTSLGTDTQYF.